Below, one T cell receptor beta chain is given with its context. Its specificity is not known. A junction boundary mismatches the germline segment, possibly from a read error. This entry is derived from a study of molecular identifiers for immune sequencing clone quantification. Study-wide results and limits: Underestimation of highly expanded clone sizes could arise where identical TCR molecules share a barcode.

The germline V gene has CDR1 MNHNS and CDR2 SASEGT. The CDR3 totals 14 residues. Sorting selected naive CD8 T cells with a CD8+CD4-CCR7+CD45RA+ phenotype. The authors built bulk TCR libraries by previously described methods with listed TCR primers. TCRdb re-derived calls from the PCR reads in MiXCR, one entry per CDR3 protein. The repertoire holds roughly 630,000 distinct CDR3 sequences, with 25% as singletons. This TCR was recovered from a human donor in good health. Some libraries in this study had Jurkat cell RNA spiked in. The gene calls are TRBV6-1 and TRBJ2-1; the match to TRBD2 covers 11 bases. Sequenced material: naive CD8+ T cells from blood, with Jurkat cell RNA spiked in. Subset meaning: FACS-sorted CD8+CD4-CCR7+CD45RA+ naive T cells. CDR3 loop: CASRASGRTDEQLF. The CDR3 nucleotides read TGTGCCAGCAGAGCTAGCGGGAGGACGGATGAGCAGCTCTTC.